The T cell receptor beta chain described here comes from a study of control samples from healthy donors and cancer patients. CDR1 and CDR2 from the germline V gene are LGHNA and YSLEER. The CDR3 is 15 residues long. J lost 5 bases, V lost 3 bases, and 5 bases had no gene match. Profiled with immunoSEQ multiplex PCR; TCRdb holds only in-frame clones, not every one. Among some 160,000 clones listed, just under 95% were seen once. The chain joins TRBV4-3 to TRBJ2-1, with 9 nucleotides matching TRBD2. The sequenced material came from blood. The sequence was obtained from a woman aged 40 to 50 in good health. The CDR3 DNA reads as TGCGCCAGCAGCCACCTTAGCGGGAGCCACAATGAGCAGTTCTTC. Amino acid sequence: CASSHLSGSHNEQFF.